A selection of T cell receptor beta chains follows, all from one sample in a study of T cells in Graves' hyperthyroidism and ophthalmopathy. MiXCR was run by TCRdb on the multiplex PCR reads, yielding one entry per CDR3 protein. The data contain hundreds of thousands of distinct CDR3 sequences, 11% to 15% of them seen just once; the ten biggest clones take up around 9.6%. Sequencing was performed on blood. The receptors shown here come from a woman under 30 with Graves' hyperthyroidism. Each CDR3 is given with its conserved first and last residue. D genes are given only for firm matches. Some rows mark clone size as missing; the rest say once, few, many or name a class of expanded clone.

d_gene	v_gene	abundance	j_gene	CDR3aa	CDR3nt
TRBD2	TRBV5-1	once	TRBJ2-1	CASSPSTSGGRSQFF	TGCGCCAGCAGCCCTTCGACTAGCGGGGGGCGATCGCAGTTCTTC
NA	TRBV30	few	TRBJ2-7	CAWSVSAMEQYF	TGTGCCTGGAGTGTTTCTGCGATGGAGCAGTACTTC
TRBD2	TRBV20-1	many	TRBJ2-5	CSPTSGRRLRQETQYF	TGCAGTCCGACTAGCGGGAGAAGATTGCGGCAAGAGACCCAGTACTTC
NA	TRBV28	NA	TRBJ1-2	CASMDVNYGYTF	TGTGCCAGCATGGACGTTAACTATGGCTACACCTTC
TRBD2	TRBV20-1	NA	TRBJ2-7	CSARDRGTSFNEQYF	TGCAGTGCTAGAGATAGGGGGACTAGTTTTAACGAGCAGTACTTC
NA	TRBV11-2	many	TRBJ2-3	CASSPIISDTQYF	TGTGCCAGCAGCCCCATCATTTCCGATACGCAGTATTTT
TRBD1	TRBV2	many	TRBJ1-2	CASSGDRYYGYTF	TGTGCCAGCAGCGGGGACAGATACTATGGCTACACCTTC
TRBD1	TRBV5-8	NA	TRBJ2-7	CASRGQGVSEQYF	TGTGCCAGCAGAGGACAGGGAGTGAGCGAGCAGTACTTC
TRBD2	TRBV7-9	few	TRBJ2-3	CASSLRRAPGRAGDTQYF	TGTGCCAGCAGCTTGAGGAGGGCTCCAGGGCGAGCGGGGGATACGCAGTATTTT
NA	TRBV30	many	TRBJ2-7	CAWSPQPFRGYEQYF	TGTGCCTGGAGTCCCCAGCCTTTCCGGGGCTACGAGCAGTACTTC
TRBD2	TRBV5-1	few	TRBJ2-5	CASDRRAGGQKETQYF	TGCGCCAGCGACCGCCGAGCGGGAGGGCAGAAAGAGACCCAGTACTTC
TRBD1	TRBV6-5	few	TRBJ2-7	CASSYSSGTGDEQYF	TGTGCCAGCAGTTACTCGAGCGGGACAGGGGACGAGCAGTACTTC
NA	TRBV9	few	TRBJ2-1	CASSVEVKANEQFF	TGTGCCAGCAGCGTAGAGGTCAAGGCGAATGAGCAGTTCTTC
NA	TRBV28	NA	TRBJ1-6	CASSSRVTHSPLHF	TGTGCCAGCAGCTCCCGGGTTACGCATTCACCCCTCCACTTT
TRBD2	TRBV20-1	NA	TRBJ2-1	CSARSGLAESYNEQFF	TGCAGTGCTAGATCCGGACTAGCGGAGTCCTACAATGAGCAGTTCTTC
NA	TRBV10-3	NA	TRBJ2-5	CAISDTDIETQYF	TGTGCCATCAGTGACACAGACATAGAGACCCAGTACTTC
NA	TRBV7-3	many	TRBJ2-1	CASSPQGGLVSNEQFF	TGTGCCAGCAGCCCCCAAGGGGGTCTAGTAAGTAATGAGCAGTTCTTC
NA	TRBV11-2	many	TRBJ2-1	CASSLDGGSYNEQFF	TGTGCCAGCAGCTTAGACGGGGGCTCCTACAATGAGCAGTTCTTC
NA	TRBV2	NA	TRBJ1-3	CASHEYGGNTIYF	TGTGCCAGCCACGAGTATGGAGGAAACACCATATATTTT
NA	TRBV6-1	NA	TRBJ1-1	CASRWAEAFF	TGTGCCAGCAGGTGGGCTGAAGCTTTCTTT
TRBD2	TRBV7-9	NA	TRBJ2-3	CASSWSTSGRTTDTQYF	TGTGCCAGCAGCTGGTCCACTAGCGGGAGAACCACAGATACGCAGTATTTT
NA	TRBV19	few	TRBJ2-6	CASSPYRSGANVLTF	TGTGCCAGTAGTCCATACCGCTCTGGGGCCAACGTCCTGACTTTC
TRBD2	TRBV7-2	many	TRBJ2-3	CASSLAFPLAGGPGDTQYF	TGTGCCAGCAGCTTAGCTTTCCCCCTAGCGGGAGGGCCGGGTGATACGCAGTATTTT
TRBD2	TRBV7-8	many	TRBJ2-3	CASSSRLLAGAADTQYF	TGTGCCAGCAGCTCACGACTCCTAGCGGGAGCTGCAGATACGCAGTATTTT
NA	TRBV12-3/TRBV12-4	many	TRBJ2-1	CASSLFTTWGDNEQFF	TGTGCCAGCAGTTTGTTCACTACCTGGGGCGACAATGAGCAGTTCTTC
TRBD1	TRBV11-2	many	TRBJ2-3	CASRHTGGGPDTQYF	TGTGCCAGCAGACATACAGGGGGAGGCCCAGATACGCAGTATTTT
TRBD1	TRBV18	few	TRBJ2-3	CASSPPRGTGQDTQYF	TGTGCCAGCTCACCGCCGCGGGGGACAGGGCAAGATACGCAGTATTTT
NA	TRBV7-9	NA	TRBJ2-7	CASSLERSSYEQYF	TGTGCCAGCAGCTTAGAGCGGAGTTCCTACGAGCAGTACTTC
TRBD1	TRBV4-1	NA	TRBJ1-5	CASSQEPGQGIPSNQPQHF	TGCGCCAGCAGCCAAGAACCGGGACAGGGAATCCCGAGCAATCAGCCCCAGCATTTT
NA	TRBV7-9	many	TRBJ2-7	CASSFTKPGEQYF	TGTGCCAGCAGCTTCACTAAGCCCGGCGAGCAGTACTTC
NA	TRBV27	few	TRBJ1-1	CASSLEPTALNTEAFF	TGTGCCAGCAGTTTAGAGCCGACTGCTTTGAACACTGAAGCTTTCTTT
TRBD1	TRBV28	few	TRBJ1-5	CASSLKTGAFNQPQHF	TGTGCCAGCAGTTTAAAGACAGGGGCCTTCAATCAGCCCCAGCATTTT
TRBD1	TRBV10-3	NA	TRBJ2-3	CATGRDRGIDTQYF	TGTGCCACAGGCCGGGACAGGGGGATAGATACGCAGTATTTT
TRBD1	TRBV12-3/TRBV12-4	many	TRBJ1-5	CASSLLTWTGMGNQPQHF	TGTGCCAGCAGTTTACTAACGTGGACAGGGATGGGCAATCAGCCCCAGCATTTT
TRBD1	TRBV7-9	NA	TRBJ1-1	CASSYRDRGTEAFF	TGTGCCAGCAGCTATAGGGACAGGGGTACTGAAGCTTTCTTT
TRBD2	TRBV20-1	NA	TRBJ2-1	CIAGTSGDNEQFF	TGCATCGCGGGGACTAGCGGAGACAATGAGCAGTTCTTC
NA	TRBV4-1	NA	TRBJ2-2	CASSINPTNTGELFF	TGCGCCAGCAGTATCAACCCAACGAACACCGGGGAGCTGTTTTTT
NA	TRBV7-9	many	TRBJ1-4	CASTVRLASTNEKLFF	TGTGCCAGCACCGTCCGGTTGGCCTCAACTAATGAAAAACTGTTTTTT
NA	TRBV3-1	NA	TRBJ1-5	CASSQGSIRAQHF	TGTGCCAGCAGCCAAGGGAGCATTAGGGCCCAGCATTTT
TRBD1	TRBV12-3/TRBV12-4	few	TRBJ2-7	CASSLAGQLTYEQYF	TGTGCCAGCAGTTTAGCGGGACAGCTGACCTACGAGCAGTACTTC
NA	TRBV27	many	TRBJ2-1	CASRPLDPGSSYNEQFF	TGTGCCAGCAGACCACTCGATCCAGGGTCGTCCTACAATGAGCAGTTCTTC
NA	TRBV12-3/TRBV12-4	many	TRBJ2-6	CASSFWGSGANVLTF	TGTGCCAGCAGTTTTTGGGGGTCTGGGGCCAACGTCCTGACTTTC
NA	TRBV13	NA	TRBJ2-3	CASSSPTDNTDTQYF	TGTGCCAGCAGCTCCCCGACAGATAACACAGATACGCAGTATTTT
NA	TRBV27	NA	TRBJ1-1	CASSSRHEAKTEAFF	TGTGCCAGCAGTTCCCGACACGAAGCCAAAACTGAAGCTTTCTTT
NA	TRBV9	many	TRBJ2-6	CASSVSSGANVLTF	TGTGCCAGCAGTGTATCCTCTGGGGCCAACGTCCTGACTTTC
NA	TRBV28	many	TRBJ2-7	CASSPLGGLVFEQYF	TGTGCCAGCAGTCCCCTAGGGGGGCTAGTTTTCGAGCAGTACTTC
NA	TRBV18	many	TRBJ1-3	CASSLPGNTIYF	TGTGCCAGCTCACTTCCTGGAAACACCATATATTTT
NA	TRBV18	many	TRBJ2-7	CASSPWSGPYEQYF	TGTGCCAGCTCACCCTGGAGCGGGCCCTACGAGCAGTACTTC
NA	TRBV29-1	NA	TRBJ1-1	CSVEVRRRDSTEAFF	TGCAGCGTTGAAGTGCGCCGTAGGGACTCGACTGAAGCTTTCTTT
NA	TRBV5-1	NA	TRBJ2-2	CASSVGHEAGPGELFF	TGCGCCAGCAGCGTGGGACACGAGGCGGGCCCCGGGGAGCTGTTTTTT
TRBD1	TRBV6-2/TRBV6-3	many	TRBJ2-7	CASRRLGTGSYEQYF	TGTGCCAGCAGGCGATTGGGGACAGGGTCCTACGAGCAGTACTTC
NA	TRBV10-3	NA	TRBJ2-5	CAIGERAPPETQYF	TGTGCCATCGGCGAGCGGGCCCCCCCGGAGACCCAGTACTTC
TRBD1	TRBV29-1	NA	TRBJ2-7	CSVKTGSAGEQYF	TGCAGCGTTAAGACAGGGTCGGCGGGCGAGCAGTACTTC
NA	TRBV4-1	NA	TRBJ1-5	CASSQVPKGSNQPQHF	TGCGCCAGCAGCCAAGTCCCGAAGGGTAGCAATCAGCCCCAGCATTTT